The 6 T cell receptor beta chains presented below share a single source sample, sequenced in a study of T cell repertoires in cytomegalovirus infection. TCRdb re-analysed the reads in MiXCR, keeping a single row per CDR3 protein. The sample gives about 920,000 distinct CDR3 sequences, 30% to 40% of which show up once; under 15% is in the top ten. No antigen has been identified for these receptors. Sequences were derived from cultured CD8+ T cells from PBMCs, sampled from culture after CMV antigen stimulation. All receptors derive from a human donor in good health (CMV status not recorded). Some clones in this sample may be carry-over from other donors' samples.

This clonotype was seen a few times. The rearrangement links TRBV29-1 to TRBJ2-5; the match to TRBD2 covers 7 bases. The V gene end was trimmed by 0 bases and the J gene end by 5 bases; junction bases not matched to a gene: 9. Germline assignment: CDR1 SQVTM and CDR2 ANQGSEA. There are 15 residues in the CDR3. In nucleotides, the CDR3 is TGCAGCGTTGAAGATGGACTAGGGTTCTTTGAGACCCAGTACTTC. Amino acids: CSVEDGLGFFETQYF.

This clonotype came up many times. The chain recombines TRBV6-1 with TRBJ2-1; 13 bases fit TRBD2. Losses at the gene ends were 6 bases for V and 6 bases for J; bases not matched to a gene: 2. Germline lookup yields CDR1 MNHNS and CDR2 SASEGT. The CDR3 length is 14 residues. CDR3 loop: CASRTSGGFNEQFF. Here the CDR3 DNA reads TGTGCCAGCAGGACTAGCGGGGGGTTCAATGAGCAGTTCTTC.

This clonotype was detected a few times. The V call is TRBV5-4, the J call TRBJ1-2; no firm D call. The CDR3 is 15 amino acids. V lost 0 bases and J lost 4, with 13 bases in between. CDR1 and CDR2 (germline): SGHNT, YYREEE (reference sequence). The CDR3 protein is CASSLVTPEGYGYTF. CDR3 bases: TGTGCCAGCAGCTTGGTGACTCCCGAGGGCTATGGCTACACCTTC.

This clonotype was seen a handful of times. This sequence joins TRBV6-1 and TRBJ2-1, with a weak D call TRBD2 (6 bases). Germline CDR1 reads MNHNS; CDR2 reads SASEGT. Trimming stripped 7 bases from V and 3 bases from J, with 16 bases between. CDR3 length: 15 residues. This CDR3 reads CASTHGGLLYNEQFF. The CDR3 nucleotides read TGTGCCAGCACTCATGGGGGGTTACTCTACAATGAGCAGTTCTTC.

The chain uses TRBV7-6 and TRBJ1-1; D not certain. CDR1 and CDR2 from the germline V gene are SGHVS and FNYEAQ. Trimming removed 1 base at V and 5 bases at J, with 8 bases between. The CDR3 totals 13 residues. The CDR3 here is CASSLELTTEAFF. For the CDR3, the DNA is TGTGCCAGCAGCTTAGAATTGACGACTGAAGCTTTCTTT. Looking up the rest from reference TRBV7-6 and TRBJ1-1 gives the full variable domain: GAGVSQSPRYKVTKRGQDVALRCDPISGHVSLYWYRQALGQGPEFLTYFNYEAQQDKSGLPNDRFSAERPEGSISTLTIQRTEQRDSAMYRCASSLELTTEAFFGQGTRLTVV.

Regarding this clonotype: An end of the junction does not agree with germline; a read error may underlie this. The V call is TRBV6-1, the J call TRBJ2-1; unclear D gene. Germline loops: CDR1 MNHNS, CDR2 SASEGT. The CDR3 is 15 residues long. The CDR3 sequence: CAGSFDGSSYNEQFF. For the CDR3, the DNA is TGTGCCGGCAGTTTCGACGGTAGCTCCTACAATGAGCAGTTCTTC.